This entry describes one T cell receptor (beta chain). Its specific antigen is unknown. No base-level quality is on record; no much larger clone is a single base apart. For this chain, trimming is 4 bases at the V end and 3 bases at the J end, and the number of junction bases without a gene match is 7. Spanning cysteine to phenylalanine, the CDR3 consists of 17 amino acids. Of the read, only the CDR3 DNA is kept; its 51 bases are in frame from base 1. The germline V gene encodes CDR1 LGHNA and CDR2 YSLEER. The record originates from a study of blood T cells in healthy people across ages (dated by TCRdb to about 2015). With respect to the entire study: In model experiments, template switching captured about one uniquely barcoded TCR beta cDNA molecule for every two T cells. To avoid experimental bias, donors of different ages were distributed randomly across sequencing lanes. For two donors (one aged 18 to 29 and one aged 80 or older), the study analyzed two additional independent replicas of 1 million unique cDNA reads from the same blood draw. The donors were split into four age groups: young (average approximately 16 years), middle-aged (about 40), aged (more than 55) and long-lived (roughly 86). The study measured age-related changes in TCR beta repertoire diversity using deep sequencing normalized with unique cDNA molecular identifiers. The paper's findings and limits, for the study overall: The CMV infection status of donors was not known, potentially confounding age-related changes in expanded clonotypes. As age increased, observed TCR beta diversity per million T cells dropped in a roughly linear way, and a significant reduction was already evident by age about 40. Observed TCR beta diversity correlated strongly with the percentage of naive T cells measured by flow cytometry. Estimates of total diversity based on one million sequenced T cells were considered lower bounds and underestimates. The long-lived group showed more naive CD4+ T cells, fewer expanded clones and increased TCR diversity than the aged group, suggesting age selection. Bulk unsorted PBMC profiling prevented conclusive comparison of naive and antigen-experienced compartments.

The approximately 40 donors, aged about 6 to 100 years, were systemically healthy Caucasian individuals from Russia. Roughly 10 milliliters of peripheral blood were drawn from each donor into EDTA-treated Vacutainer tubes. Ficoll-Paque density-gradient centrifugation was used to isolate PBMCs, with at least 6 million obtained per sample. Total RNA was extracted from PBMCs with Trizol reagent, with at least 5.5 micrograms obtained per sample. The percentages of naive CD45RAhigh/CD27high T cells were determined by flow cytometry on a PBMC aliquot from every donor. Library preparation used 5' RACE. Sequencing instrument: Illumina HiSeq 2500. The second PCR ran for roughly 7 to 12 cycles and used a J-beta primer mix along with a sample-barcoded 5' primer. A unique molecular identifier was introduced onto each TCR beta cDNA molecule by a template-switch 5' adaptor carrying 12 random nucleotides. At least 2.5 million CDR3-containing paired-end reads were obtained from each sample. All of the RNA was converted into first-strand cDNA using the Mint cDNA synthesis kit, with a TRBC-specific oligonucleotide serving as the primer. Following uracil-DNA glycosylase treatment, a first 18-cycle PCR with universal primers M1SS and BC2_uni_R was performed on all cDNA. On the authors' methods: For normalization, 1 million high-quality reads, each with a distinct molecular identifier, were randomly selected from each sample. Instead of being binned into consensus sequences, reads that shared molecular identifiers were thrown out. MiTCR, run with a Q25 quality threshold and the strictest error-elimination algorithm, handled CDR3 identification, clonotype clustering and error correction. A nonparametric unseen species model with Euler transformation was used to estimate lower-bound total TCR beta diversity. The public reads were run again by TCRdb, first through fastp at Q25 and then through MiXCR, and only productive beta chains were kept. Rows with a matching CDR3 protein are joined into one entry that keeps the most common DNA and genes. The V and J calls here are based on TCRdb, not the publication. The sample data list roughly 860,000 distinct CDR3 sequences, and under 80% of these were observed just once. The ten largest account for roughly 25% of the sample.

The V gene is TRBV4-3 and the J gene is TRBJ1-6, with 9 central nucleotides matching TRBD1. The receptor was isolated from a man aged 25 to 40 in good health. Sequencing was done on a sample of blood. CDR3 reads: CASSLKQGAIYNSPLHF. The DNA sequence is given as TGCGCCAGCAGCCTCAAACAGGGGGCTATCTATAATTCACCCCTCCACTTT.